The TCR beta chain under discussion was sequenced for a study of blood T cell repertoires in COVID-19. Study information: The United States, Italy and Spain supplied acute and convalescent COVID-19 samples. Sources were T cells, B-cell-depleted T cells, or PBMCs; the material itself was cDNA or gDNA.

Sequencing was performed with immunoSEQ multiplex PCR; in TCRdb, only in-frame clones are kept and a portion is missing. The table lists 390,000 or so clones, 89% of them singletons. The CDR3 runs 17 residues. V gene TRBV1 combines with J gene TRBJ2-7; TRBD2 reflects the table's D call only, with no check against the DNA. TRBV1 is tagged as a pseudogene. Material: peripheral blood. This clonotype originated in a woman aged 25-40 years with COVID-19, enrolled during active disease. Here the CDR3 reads CTSSQVGAAGRDYEQYF. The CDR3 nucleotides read TGCACCAGCAGCCAGGTCGGGGCGGCAGGGCGGGATTACGAGCAGTACTTC.